This section outlines one T cell receptor (beta chain) sequence together with its context. Its target is unknown. These data originate in a study of T cells expressing NK-cell markers. Study details: Sorted CD3+CD56+NKG2C+, CD3+CD56+NKG2C- and CD3+CD56-NKG2C+ T-cell subsets were beta-chain profiled. Findings and limits, study-wide: Questions lingered over whether expanded NKG2C+ T cell clones were HCMV-specific.

TCRdb reworked the 5' RACE reads into one entry per CDR3 protein, no DNA. Recorded for this sample: about 450,000 distinct CDR3 sequences. Sequenced material: blood T cells: a sorted CD56 or NKG2C T cell subset, CD4+ or CD8+ T cells, or bulk PBMC T cells (not recorded which). The sequence derives from a woman aged 18 to 75 in good health.

The CDR3 loop is CASSLVAYGYTF. The chain combines TRBV7-9 with TRBJ1-2. CDR3 size: 12 residues. CDR1 SEHNR and CDR2 FQNEAQ come from the germline V gene (reference sequence).